The 8 T cell receptor beta chains in this list originate from one sample, sequenced in a study. TCRdb called the 5' RACE reads again in MiXCR, with one record for every CDR3 protein. Of 30,000 to 40,000 distinct CDR3 sequences listed, roughly 25% were seen once; the top ten hold around 4%. The sample taken for sequencing was naive CD4+ T cells sorted from a lymph node. Subset: naive CD4+ T cells, CD4+CD45RA+CD25-. The receptors originated from a female donor with breast cancer.

This clonotype was counted a few times. The J gene is TRBJ2-7, the V gene TRBV28, with TRBD1 matching over 9 bases. Germline CDR1 MDHEN, CDR2 SYDVKM. The V and J ends lost 5 bases and 3 bases, in that order; junction bases with no gene match: 8. The CDR3 sequence is 15 residues long. The CDR3 DNA reads TGTGCCAGCAGTACTCGGGACAGGGCGTTCTACGAGCAGTACTTC. Amino acid sequence: CASSTRDRAFYEQYF.

The rearrangement links TRBV7-3 to TRBJ1-5, with a weak D call TRBD1 (5 bases). V lost 2 bases, J lost 10 bases, and 12 bases lay in between. The CDR3 spans 13 residues. Germline V lookup: CDR1 SGHTA, CDR2 FQGTGA. The CDR3 DNA reads TGTGCCAGCAGCTTACCGGGGCGGCGACCCCAGCATTTT. Encoded protein: CASSLPGRRPQHF.

Notes on this clonotype: One junction end does not reproduce the germline sequence, and a read error may be involved. V is TRBV29-1 and J is TRBJ2-3; D possibly corresponds to TRBD1 (7 bases). The CDR3 has 15 residues. Germline-derived CDR1 and CDR2 are SQVTM and ANQGSEA. The CDR3 region has the DNA TGCAGCGCAAGAGACAGGGCCACTAGCACAGATGCGCAGTATTTT. Translating it yields CSARDRATSTDAQYF.

The chain couples TRBV6-2 or TRBV6-3 to TRBJ1-1; the D gene is possibly TRBD1 (6 bases). Germline V gives CDR1 MNHEY, CDR2 SVGEGT. This CDR3 comprises 12 residues. Trimming removed 6 bases from V and 5 bases from J, with 10 bases in between. CDR3 bases: TGTGCCAGCAGCTCCACAGGGACTGAAGCTTTCTTT. It yields the protein CASSSTGTEAFF.

The rearrangement joins TRBV6-4 to TRBJ2-1; tentatively, D is TRBD2 (6 bases). CDR3 length: 15 amino acids. The V end lost 2 bases, the J end lost 6 bases, and 14 bases lay between the germline ends. CDR1 and CDR2 (germline): MRHNA, SNTAGT. DNA of the CDR3: TGTGCCAGCAGTGACCTTTTCGGGGGATTCAATGAGCAGTTCTTC. Its protein product is CASSDLFGGFNEQFF.

This clonotype appeared a few times. The chain is built from TRBV5-1 and TRBJ2-6, with D possibly being TRBD1 (5 bases). This CDR3 spans 15 amino acids. Trimming took 4 bases from V and 4 from J, leaving 12 bases between them. Germline CDR1 is SGHRS and CDR2 is YFSETQ. CDR3 amino acids: CASSADRFGANVLTF. The CDR3 coding sequence is TGCGCCAGCAGCGCCGACAGATTCGGGGCCAACGTCCTGACTTTC. Based on the CDR3 plus reference TRBV5-1 and TRBJ2-6, the full variable domain is KAGVTQTPRYLIKTRGQQVTLSCSPISGHRSVSWYQQTPGQGLQFLFEYFSETQRNKGNFPGRFSGRQFSNSRSEMNVSTLELGDSALYLCASSADRFGANVLTFGAGSRLTVL.

The chain combines TRBV5-6 with TRBJ2-5; D is undetermined. In germline, CDR1 is SGHDT, CDR2 YYEEEE. The CDR3 loop spans 13 amino acids. The V and J ends lost 0 bases and 3 bases respectively, with 6 bases between them. CDR3 nucleotide sequence: TGTGCCAGCAGCTTGGCCCAGGAAGAGACCCAGTACTTC. Protein sequence: CASSLAQEETQYF.

This chain uses TRBV5-1 with TRBJ2-2; possibly TRBD2 for D (7 bases). Germline values: CDR1 SGHRS, CDR2 YFSETQ. There are 17 residues in the CDR3. V was pared by 1 base and J by 4 bases, with 17 bases between. CDR3 protein: CASSLYSGGAGTGELFF. The CDR3 nucleotides read TGCGCCAGCAGCTTGTATTCGGGGGGCGCTGGCACCGGGGAGCTGTTTTTT.